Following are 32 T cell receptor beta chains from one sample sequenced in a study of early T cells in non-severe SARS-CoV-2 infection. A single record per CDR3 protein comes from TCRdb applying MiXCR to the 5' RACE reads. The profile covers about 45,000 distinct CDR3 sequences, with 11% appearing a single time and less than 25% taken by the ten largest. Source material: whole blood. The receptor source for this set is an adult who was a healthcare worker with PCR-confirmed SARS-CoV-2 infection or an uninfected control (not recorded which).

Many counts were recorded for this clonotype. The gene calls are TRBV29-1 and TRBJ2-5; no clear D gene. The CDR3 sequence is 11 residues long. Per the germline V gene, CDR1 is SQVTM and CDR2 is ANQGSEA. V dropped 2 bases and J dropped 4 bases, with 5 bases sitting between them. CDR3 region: CSVEQRETQYF. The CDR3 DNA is TGCAGCGTTGAACAGAGAGAGACCCAGTACTTC.

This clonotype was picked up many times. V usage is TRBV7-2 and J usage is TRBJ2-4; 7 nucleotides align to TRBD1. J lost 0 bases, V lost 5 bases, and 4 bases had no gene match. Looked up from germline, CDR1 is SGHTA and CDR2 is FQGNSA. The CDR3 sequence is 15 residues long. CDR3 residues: CASSRDRLAKNIQYF. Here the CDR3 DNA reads TGTGCCAGCAGCAGGGACAGACTAGCCAAAAACATTCAGTACTTC.

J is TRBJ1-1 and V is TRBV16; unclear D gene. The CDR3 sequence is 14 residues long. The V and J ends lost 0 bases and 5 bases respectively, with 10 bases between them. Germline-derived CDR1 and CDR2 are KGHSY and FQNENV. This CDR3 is CASSQSTGRTEAFF. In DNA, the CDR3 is TGTGCCAGCAGCCAATCGACGGGGAGGACTGAAGCTTTCTTT.

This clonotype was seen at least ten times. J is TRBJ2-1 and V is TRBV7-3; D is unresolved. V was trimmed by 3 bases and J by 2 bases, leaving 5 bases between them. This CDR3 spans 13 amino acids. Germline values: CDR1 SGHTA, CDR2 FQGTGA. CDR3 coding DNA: TGTGCCAGCAGCTTCAGCCCCTACAATGAGCAGTTCTTC. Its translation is CASSFSPYNEQFF.

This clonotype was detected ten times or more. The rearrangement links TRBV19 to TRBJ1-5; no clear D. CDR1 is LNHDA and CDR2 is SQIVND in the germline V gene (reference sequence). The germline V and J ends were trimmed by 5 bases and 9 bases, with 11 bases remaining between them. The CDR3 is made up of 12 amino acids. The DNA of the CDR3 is TGTGCCAGTAGTTCACCACGTCGGCCCCAGCATTTT. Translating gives CASSSPRRPQHF.

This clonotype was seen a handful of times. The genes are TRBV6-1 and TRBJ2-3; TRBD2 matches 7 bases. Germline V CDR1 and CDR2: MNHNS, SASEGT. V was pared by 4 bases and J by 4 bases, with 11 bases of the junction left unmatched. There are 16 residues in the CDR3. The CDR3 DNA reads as TGTGCCAGCAGTGTATTGAGCGGGACTGCGGCAGATACGCAGTATTTT. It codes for CASSVLSGTAADTQYF.

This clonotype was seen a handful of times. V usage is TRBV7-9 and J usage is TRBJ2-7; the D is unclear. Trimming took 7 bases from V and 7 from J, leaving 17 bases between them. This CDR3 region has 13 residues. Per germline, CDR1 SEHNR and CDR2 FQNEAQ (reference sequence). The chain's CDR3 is CASTKTLLVEQYF. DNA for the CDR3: TGTGCCAGCACTAAGACTCTCCTGGTGGAGCAGTACTTC.

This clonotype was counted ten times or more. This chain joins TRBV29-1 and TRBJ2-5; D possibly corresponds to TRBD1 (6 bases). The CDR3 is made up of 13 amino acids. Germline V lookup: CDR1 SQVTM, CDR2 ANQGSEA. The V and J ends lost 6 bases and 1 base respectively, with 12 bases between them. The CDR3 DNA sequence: TGCAGCGTCGAGACAGGTCCCCAAGAGACCCAGTACTTC. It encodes CSVETGPQETQYF.

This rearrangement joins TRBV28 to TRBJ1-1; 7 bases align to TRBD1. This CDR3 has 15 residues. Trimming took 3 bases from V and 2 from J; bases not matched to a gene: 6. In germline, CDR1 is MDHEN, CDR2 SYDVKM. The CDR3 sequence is CASSLGTVLNTEAFF. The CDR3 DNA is TGTGCCAGCAGTTTGGGGACAGTCCTAAACACTGAAGCTTTCTTT. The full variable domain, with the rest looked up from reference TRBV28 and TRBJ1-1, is DVKVTQSSRYLVKRTGEKVFLECVQDMDHENMFWYRQDPGLGLRLIYFSYDVKMKEKGDIPEGYSVSREKKERFSLILESASTNQTSMYLCASSLGTVLNTEAFFGQGTRLTVV.

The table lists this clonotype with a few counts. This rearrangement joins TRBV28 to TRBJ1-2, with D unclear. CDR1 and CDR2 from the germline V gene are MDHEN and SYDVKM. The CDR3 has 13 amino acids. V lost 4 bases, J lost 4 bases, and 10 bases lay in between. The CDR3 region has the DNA TGTGCCAGCAGTTCCGGGGTGGCCTATGGCTACACCTTC. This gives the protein CASSSGVAYGYTF.

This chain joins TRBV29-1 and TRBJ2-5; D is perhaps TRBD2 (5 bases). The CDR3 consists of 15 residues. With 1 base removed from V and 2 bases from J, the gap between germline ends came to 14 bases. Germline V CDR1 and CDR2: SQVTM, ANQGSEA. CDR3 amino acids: CSVEGGRPRQETQYF. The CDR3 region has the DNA TGCAGCGTTGAAGGTGGGAGACCTAGGCAAGAGACCCAGTACTTC.

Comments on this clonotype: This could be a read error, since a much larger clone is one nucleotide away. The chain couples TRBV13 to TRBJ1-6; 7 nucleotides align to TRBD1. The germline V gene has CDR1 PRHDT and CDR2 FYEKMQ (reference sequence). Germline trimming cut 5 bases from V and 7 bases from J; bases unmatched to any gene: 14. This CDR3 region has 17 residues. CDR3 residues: CASSLSEKGARNSPLHF. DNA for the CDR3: TGTGCCAGCAGCCTCTCCGAGAAGGGGGCGCGGAATTCACCCCTCCACTTT.

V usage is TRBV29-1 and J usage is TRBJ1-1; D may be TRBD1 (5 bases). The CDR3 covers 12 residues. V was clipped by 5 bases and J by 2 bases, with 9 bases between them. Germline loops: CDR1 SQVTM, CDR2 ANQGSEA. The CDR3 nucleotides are TGCAGCGTTCAGGGATACAACACTGAAGCTTTCTTT. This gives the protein CSVQGYNTEAFF.

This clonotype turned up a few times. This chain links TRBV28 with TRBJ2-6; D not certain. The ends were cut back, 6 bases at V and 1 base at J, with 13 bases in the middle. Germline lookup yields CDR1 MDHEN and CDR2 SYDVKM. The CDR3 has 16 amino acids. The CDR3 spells CASSRPSISGANVLTF. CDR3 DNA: TGTGCCAGCAGCCGACCATCGATATCTGGGGCCAACGTCCTGACTTTC. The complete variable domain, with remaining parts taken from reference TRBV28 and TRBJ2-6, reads DVKVTQSSRYLVKRTGEKVFLECVQDMDHENMFWYRQDPGLGLRLIYFSYDVKMKEKGDIPEGYSVSREKKERFSLILESASTNQTSMYLCASSRPSISGANVLTFGAGSRLTVL.

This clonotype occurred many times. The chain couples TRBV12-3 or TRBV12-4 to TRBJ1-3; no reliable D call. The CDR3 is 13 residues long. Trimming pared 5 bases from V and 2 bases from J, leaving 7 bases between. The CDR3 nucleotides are TGTGCCAGCAGTCCCCAAGCTGGAAACACCATATATTTT. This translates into CASSPQAGNTIYF.

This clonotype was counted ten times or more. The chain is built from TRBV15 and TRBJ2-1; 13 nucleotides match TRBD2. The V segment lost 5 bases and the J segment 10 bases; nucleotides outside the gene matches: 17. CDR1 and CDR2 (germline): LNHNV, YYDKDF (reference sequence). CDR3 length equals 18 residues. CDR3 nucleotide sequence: TGTGCCACCAGCCCCGGGCCACGGACTAGCGGGGGCGTGGGGGAGCAGTTCTTC. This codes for CATSPGPRTSGGVGEQFF.

The CDR3 spells CASSRGLAGVGDTQYF. The CDR3 DNA reads TGTGCCAGCAGCCGGGGACTAGCGGGAGTTGGAGATACGCAGTATTTT. The V gene is TRBV7-2, the J gene TRBJ2-3, with 14 bases that match TRBD2. The CDR3 runs to 16 residues. Trimming took 5 bases from V and 5 from J; bases not matched to a gene: 6. Germline-derived CDR1 and CDR2 are SGHTA and FQGNSA.

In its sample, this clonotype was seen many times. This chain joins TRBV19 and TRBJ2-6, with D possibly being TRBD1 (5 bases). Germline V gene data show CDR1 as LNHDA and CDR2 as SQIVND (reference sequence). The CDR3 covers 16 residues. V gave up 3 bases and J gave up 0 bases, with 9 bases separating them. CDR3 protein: CASSMATVSGANVLTF. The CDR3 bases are TGTGCCAGTAGTATGGCGACAGTCTCTGGGGCCAACGTCCTGACTTTC.

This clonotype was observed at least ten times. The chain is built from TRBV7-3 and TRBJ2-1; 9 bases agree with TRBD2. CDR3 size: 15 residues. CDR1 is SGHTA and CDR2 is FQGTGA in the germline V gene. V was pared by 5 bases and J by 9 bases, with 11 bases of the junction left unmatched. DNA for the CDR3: TGTGCCAGCAGCCCCGTTGGCGGGAGGGCCGGTGAGCAGTTCTTC. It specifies CASSPVGGRAGEQFF. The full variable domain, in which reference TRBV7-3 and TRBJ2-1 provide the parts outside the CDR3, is GAGVSQTPSNKVTEKGKYVELRCDPISGHTALYWYRQSLGQGPEFLIYFQGTGAADDSGLPNDRFFAVRPEGSVSTLKIQRTERGDSAVYLCASSPVGGRAGEQFFGPGTRLTVL.

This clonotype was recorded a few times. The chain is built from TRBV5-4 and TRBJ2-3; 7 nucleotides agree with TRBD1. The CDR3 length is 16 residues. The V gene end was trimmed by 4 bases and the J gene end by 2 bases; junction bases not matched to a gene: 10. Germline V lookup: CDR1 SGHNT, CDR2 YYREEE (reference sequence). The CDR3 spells CASSPLQGLSTDTQYF. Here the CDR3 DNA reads TGTGCCAGCAGCCCGTTACAGGGGTTGTCCACAGATACGCAGTATTTT.

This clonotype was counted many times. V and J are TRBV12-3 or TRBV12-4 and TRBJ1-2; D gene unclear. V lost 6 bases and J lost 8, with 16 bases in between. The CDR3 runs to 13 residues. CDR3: CASRVAAARGYTF. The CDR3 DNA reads TGTGCCAGCAGAGTGGCGGCAGCTAGGGGCTACACCTTC.

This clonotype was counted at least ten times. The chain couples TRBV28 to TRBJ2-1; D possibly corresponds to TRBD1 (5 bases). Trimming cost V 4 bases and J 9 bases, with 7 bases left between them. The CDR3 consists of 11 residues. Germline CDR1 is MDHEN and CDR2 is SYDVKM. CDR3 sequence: CASSSRVEQFF. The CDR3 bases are TGTGCCAGCAGTTCCAGGGTTGAGCAGTTCTTC.

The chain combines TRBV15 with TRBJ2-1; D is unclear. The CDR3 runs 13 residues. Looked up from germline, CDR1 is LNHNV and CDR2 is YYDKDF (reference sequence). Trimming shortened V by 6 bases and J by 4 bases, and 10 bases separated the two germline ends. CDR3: CATSRDTYNEQFF. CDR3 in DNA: TGTGCCACCAGTCGAGACACATACAATGAGCAGTTCTTC.

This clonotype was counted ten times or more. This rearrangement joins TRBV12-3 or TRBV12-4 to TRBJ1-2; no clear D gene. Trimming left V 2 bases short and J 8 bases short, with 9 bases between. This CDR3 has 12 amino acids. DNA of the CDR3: TGTGCCAGCAGTTTATTCCCCAGAGGCTACACCTTC. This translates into CASSLFPRGYTF.

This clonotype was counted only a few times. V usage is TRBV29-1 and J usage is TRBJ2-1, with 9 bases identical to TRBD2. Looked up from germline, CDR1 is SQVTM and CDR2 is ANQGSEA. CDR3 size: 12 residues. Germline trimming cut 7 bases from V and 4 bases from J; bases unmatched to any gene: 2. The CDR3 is CSAAGGYNEQFF. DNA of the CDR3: TGCAGCGCTGCGGGGGGGTACAATGAGCAGTTCTTC.

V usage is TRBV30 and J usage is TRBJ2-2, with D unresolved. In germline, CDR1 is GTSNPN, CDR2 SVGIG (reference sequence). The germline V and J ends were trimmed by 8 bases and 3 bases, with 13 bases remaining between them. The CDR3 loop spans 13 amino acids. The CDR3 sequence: CALDGQYTGELFF. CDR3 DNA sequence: TGTGCCCTGGATGGGCAGTACACCGGGGAGCTGTTTTTT. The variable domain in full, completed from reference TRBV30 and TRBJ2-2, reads SQTIHQWPATLVQPVGSPLSLECTVEGTSNPNLYWYRQAAGRGLQLLFYSVGIGQISSEVPQNLSASRPQDRQFILSSKKLLLSDSGFYLCALDGQYTGELFFGEGSRLTVL.

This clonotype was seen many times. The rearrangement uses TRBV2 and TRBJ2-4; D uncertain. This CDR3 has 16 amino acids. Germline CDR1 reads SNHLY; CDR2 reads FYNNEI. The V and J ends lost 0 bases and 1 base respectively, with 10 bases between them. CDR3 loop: CASSEATLLAKNIQYF. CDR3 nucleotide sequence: TGTGCCAGCAGTGAAGCAACACTCCTTGCCAAAAACATTCAGTACTTC.

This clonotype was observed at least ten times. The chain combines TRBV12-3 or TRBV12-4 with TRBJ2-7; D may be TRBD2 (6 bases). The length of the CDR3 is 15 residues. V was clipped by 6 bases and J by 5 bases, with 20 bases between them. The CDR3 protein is CASREESGRSDEQYF. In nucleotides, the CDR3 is TGTGCCAGCAGGGAGGAGTCAGGGAGGTCCGACGAGCAGTACTTC.

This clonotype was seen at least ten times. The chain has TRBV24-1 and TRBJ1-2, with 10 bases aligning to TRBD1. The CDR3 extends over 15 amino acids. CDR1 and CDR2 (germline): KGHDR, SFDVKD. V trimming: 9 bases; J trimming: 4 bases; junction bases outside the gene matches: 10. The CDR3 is CATGASGQGSYGYTF. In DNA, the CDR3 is TGTGCCACCGGGGCTTCGGGACAGGGGAGCTATGGCTACACCTTC.

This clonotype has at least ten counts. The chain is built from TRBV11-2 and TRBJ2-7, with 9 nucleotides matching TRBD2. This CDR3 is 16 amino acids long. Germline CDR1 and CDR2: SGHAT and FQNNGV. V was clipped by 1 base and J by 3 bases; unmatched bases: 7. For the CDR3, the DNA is TGTGCCAGCAGCTTAGTCGGCGGGAGGGCCTTCTACGAGCAGTACTTC. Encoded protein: CASSLVGGRAFYEQYF.

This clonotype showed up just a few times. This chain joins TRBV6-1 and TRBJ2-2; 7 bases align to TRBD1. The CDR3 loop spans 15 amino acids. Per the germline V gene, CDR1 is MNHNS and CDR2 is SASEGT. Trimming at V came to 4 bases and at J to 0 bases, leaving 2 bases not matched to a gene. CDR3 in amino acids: CASSAGTANTGELFF. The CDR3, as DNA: TGTGCCAGCAGTGCCGGGACAGCGAACACCGGGGAGCTGTTTTTT.

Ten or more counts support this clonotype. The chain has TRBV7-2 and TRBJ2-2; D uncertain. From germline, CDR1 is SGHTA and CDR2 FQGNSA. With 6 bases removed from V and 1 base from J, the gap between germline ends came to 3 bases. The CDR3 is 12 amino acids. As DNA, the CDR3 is TGTGCCAGCAGGTTGAACACCGGGGAGCTGTTTTTT. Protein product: CASRLNTGELFF. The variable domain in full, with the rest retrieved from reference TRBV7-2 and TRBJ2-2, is GAGVSQSPSNKVTEKGKDVELRCDPISGHTALYWYRQSLGQGLEFLIYFQGNSAPDKSGLPSDRFSAERTGGSVSTLTIQRTQQEDSAVYLCASRLNTGELFFGEGSRLTVL.